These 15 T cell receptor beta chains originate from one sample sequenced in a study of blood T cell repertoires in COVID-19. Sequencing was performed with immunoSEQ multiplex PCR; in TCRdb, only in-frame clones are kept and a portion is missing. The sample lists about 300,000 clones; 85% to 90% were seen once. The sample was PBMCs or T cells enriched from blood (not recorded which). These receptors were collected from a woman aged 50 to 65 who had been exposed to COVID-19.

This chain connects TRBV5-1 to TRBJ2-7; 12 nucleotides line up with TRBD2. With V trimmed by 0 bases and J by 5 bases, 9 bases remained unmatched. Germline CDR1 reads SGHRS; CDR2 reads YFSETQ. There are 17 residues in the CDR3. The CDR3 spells CASSLGLAGEQRNEQYF. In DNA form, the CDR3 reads TGCGCCAGCAGCTTGGGACTAGCGGGGGAGCAGAGGAACGAGCAGTACTTC.

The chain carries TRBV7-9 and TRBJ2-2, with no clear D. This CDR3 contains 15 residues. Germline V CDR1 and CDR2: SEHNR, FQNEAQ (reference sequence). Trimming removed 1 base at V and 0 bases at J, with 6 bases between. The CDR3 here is CASSLGAANTGELFF. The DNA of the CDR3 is TGTGCCAGCAGCTTAGGTGCAGCGAACACCGGGGAGCTGTTTTTT.

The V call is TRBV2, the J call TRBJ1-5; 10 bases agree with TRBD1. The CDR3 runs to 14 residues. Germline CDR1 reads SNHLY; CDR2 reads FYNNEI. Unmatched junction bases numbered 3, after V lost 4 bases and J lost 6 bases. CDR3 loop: CASSGTGGRQPQHF. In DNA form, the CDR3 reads TGTGCCAGCAGTGGGACAGGGGGGCGTCAGCCCCAGCATTTT.

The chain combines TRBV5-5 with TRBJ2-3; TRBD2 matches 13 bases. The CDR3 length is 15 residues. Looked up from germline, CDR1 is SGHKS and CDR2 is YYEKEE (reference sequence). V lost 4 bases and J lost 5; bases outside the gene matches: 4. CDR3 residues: CASSRLAGGVDTQYF. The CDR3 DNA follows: TGTGCCAGCAGCCGACTAGCGGGGGGTGTAGATACGCAGTATTTT.

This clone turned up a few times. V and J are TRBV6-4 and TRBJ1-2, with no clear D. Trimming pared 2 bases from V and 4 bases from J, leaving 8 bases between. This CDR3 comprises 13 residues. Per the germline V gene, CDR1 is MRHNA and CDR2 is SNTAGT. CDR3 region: CASSDAGSYGYTF. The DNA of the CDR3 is TGTGCCAGCAGTGACGCTGGGAGCTATGGCTACACCTTC.

CDR3 sequence: CASSLAPDRSYEQYF. The CDR3, as DNA: TGCGCCAGCAGCTTGGCCCCGGACAGATCCTACGAGCAGTACTTC. The chain couples TRBV5-1 to TRBJ2-7; the D gene is possibly TRBD1 (6 bases). The CDR3 is 15 residues long. Germline-derived CDR1 and CDR2 are SGHRS and YFSETQ. V was pared by 0 bases and J by 1 base, with 11 bases between. The whole variable domain, remainder taken from reference TRBV5-1 and TRBJ2-7, is KAGVTQTPRYLIKTRGQQVTLSCSPISGHRSVSWYQQTPGQGLQFLFEYFSETQRNKGNFPGRFSGRQFSNSRSEMNVSTLELGDSALYLCASSLAPDRSYEQYFGPGTRLTVT.

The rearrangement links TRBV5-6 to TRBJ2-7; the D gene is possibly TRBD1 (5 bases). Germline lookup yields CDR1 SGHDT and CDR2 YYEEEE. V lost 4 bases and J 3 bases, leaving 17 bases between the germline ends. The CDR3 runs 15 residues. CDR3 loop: CASSRGLQGDYEQYF. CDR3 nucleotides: TGTGCCAGCAGCCGAGGCCTGCAGGGCGACTACGAGCAGTACTTC.

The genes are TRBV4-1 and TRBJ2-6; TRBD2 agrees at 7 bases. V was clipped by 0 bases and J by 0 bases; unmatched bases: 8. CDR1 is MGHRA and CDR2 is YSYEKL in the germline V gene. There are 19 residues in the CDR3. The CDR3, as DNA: TGCGCCAGCAGCCAAGAGTCGGGACTACTTAGCTCTGGGGCCAACGTCCTGACTTTC. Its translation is CASSQESGLLSSGANVLTF.

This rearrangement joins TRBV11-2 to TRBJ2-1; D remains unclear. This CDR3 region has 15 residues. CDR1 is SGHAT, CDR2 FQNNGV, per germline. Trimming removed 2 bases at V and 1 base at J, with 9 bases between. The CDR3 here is CASSLQAPSYNEQFF. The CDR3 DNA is TGTGCCAGCAGCTTACAAGCTCCTTCCTACAATGAGCAGTTCTTC. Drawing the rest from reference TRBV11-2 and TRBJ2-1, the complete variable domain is EAGVAQSPRYKIIEKRQSVAFWCNPISGHATLYWYQQILGQGPKLLIQFQNNGVVDDSQLPKDRFSAERLKGVDSTLKIQPAKLEDSAVYLCASSLQAPSYNEQFFGPGTRLTVL.

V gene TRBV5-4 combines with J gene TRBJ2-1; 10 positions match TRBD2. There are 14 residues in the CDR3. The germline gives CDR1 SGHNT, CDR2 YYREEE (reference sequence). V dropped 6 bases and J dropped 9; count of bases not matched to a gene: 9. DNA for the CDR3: TGTGCCAGCACCCGAGCGGGGGGGCCGGGTGAGCAGTTCTTC. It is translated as CASTRAGGPGEQFF.

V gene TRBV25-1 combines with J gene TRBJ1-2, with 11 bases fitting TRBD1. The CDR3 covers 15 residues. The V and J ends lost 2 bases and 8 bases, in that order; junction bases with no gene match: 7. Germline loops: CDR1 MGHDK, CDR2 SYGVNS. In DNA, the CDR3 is TGTGCCAGCAGTGAAGCCGGGACAGGGGGAAGAGGCTACACCTTC. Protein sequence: CASSEAGTGGRGYTF.

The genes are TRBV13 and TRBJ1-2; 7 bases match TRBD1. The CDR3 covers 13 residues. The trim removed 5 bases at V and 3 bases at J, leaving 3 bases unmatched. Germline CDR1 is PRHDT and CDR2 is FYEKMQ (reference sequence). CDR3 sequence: CASSQDRYYGYTF. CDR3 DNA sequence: TGTGCCAGCAGCCAGGACAGGTACTATGGCTACACCTTC.

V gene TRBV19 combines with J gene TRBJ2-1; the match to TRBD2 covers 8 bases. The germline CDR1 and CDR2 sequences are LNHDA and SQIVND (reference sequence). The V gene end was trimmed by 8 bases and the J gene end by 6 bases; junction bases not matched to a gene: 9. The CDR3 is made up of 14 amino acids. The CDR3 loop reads CASAVAGWGNEQFF. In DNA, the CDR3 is TGTGCCAGTGCCGTAGCGGGGTGGGGCAATGAGCAGTTCTTC.

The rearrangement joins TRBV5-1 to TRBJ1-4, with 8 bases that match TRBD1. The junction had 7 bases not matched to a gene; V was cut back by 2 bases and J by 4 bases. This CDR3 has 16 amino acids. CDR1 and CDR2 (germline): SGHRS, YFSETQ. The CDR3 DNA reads TGCGCCAGCAGCTTTCTACAGGGGGAGATTAATGAAAAACTGTTTTTT. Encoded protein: CASSFLQGEINEKLFF.

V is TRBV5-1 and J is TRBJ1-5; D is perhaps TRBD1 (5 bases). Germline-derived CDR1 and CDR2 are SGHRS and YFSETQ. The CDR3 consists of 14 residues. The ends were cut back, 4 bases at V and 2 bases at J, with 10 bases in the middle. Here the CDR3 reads CASSQGQGNQPQHF. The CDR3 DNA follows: TGCGCCAGCAGCCAAGGACAAGGCAATCAGCCCCAGCATTTT. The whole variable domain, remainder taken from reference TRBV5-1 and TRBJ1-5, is KAGVTQTPRYLIKTRGQQVTLSCSPISGHRSVSWYQQTPGQGLQFLFEYFSETQRNKGNFPGRFSGRQFSNSRSEMNVSTLELGDSALYLCASSQGQGNQPQHFGDGTRLSIL.